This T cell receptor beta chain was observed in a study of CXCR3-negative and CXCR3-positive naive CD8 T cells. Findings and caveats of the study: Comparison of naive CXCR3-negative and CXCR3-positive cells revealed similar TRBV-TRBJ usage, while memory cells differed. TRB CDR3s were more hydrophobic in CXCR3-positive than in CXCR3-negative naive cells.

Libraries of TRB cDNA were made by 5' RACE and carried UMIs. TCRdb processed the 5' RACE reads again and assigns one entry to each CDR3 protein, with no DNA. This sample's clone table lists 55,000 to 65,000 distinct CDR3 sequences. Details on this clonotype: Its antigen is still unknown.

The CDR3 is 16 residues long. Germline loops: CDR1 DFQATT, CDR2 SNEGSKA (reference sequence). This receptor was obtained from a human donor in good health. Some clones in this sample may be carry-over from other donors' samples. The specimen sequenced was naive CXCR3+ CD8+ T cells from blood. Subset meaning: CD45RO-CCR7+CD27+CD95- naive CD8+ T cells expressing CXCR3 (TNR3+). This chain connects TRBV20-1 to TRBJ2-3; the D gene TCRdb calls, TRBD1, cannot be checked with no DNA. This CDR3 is CSARDHMGALTDTQYF.